The clone carrying this T cell receptor beta chain occurred a few times. Separate cDNA molecules each had unique molecular identifiers attached to them. Each CDR3 protein is one row after TCRdb ran MiXCR on the 5' RACE reads. The sample carries some 27,000 distinct CDR3 sequences, about 4.6% recorded once. This record belongs to a study of early T cells in non-severe SARS-CoV-2 infection. Germline CDR1 reads DFQATT; CDR2 reads SNEGSKA (reference sequence). The J segment lost 0 bases and the V segment lost 3 bases, leaving 1 base of the junction unmatched. The CDR3 consists of 14 residues. Sample: whole blood. The clonotype originates from an adult who was a healthcare worker with PCR-confirmed SARS-CoV-2 infection or an uninfected control (not recorded which). The chain uses TRBV20-1 and TRBJ2-1, with 8 bases fitting TRBD2. The chain's CDR3 is CSASSGNSYNEQFF. Written as DNA, the CDR3 is TGCAGTGCTAGTAGCGGGAACTCCTACAATGAGCAGTTCTTC.